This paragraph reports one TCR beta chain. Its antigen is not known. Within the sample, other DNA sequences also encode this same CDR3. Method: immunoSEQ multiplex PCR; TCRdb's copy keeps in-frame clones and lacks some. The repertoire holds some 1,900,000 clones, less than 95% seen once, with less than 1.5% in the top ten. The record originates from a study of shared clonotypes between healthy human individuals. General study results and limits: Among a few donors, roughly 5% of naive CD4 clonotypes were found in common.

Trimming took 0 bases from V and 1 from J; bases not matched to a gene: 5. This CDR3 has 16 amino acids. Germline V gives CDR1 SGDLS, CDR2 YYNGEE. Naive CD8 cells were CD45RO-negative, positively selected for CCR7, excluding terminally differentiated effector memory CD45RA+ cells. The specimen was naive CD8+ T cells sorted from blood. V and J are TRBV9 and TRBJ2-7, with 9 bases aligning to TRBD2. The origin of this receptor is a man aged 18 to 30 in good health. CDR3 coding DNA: TGTGCCAGCAGCGTAGCTCCTAGCGGGGTTTCCTACGAGCAGTACTTC. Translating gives CASSVAPSGVSYEQYF.